This TCR beta chain originates from a study of blood T cell repertoires in COVID-19. Study-wide context: Specimens from acute and convalescent COVID-19 originated in the United States, Italy and Spain.

Germline-derived CDR1 and CDR2 are LGHDT and YNNKEL (reference sequence). Losses at the gene ends were 1 base for V and 8 bases for J; bases not matched to a gene: 12. This CDR3 has 16 amino acids. This clone was counted once. As processed by the authors: Reference gene primer amplification in the assay estimated nucleated cell counts. Sequenced by immunoSEQ multiplex PCR; TCRdb stores in-frame clones only, minus some. V and J calls and clone size come straight from that table; D and trimming were deduced from the DNA. The data show some 170,000 clones, about four fifths seen once. The chain is built from TRBV3-1 (or the pseudogene TRBV3-2) and TRBJ1-2; TRBD1 matches 8 bases. The source material was peripheral blood. The TCR sequence derives from a man aged 60 to 69 with active or convalescent COVID-19. The CDR3 DNA is TGTGCCAGCAGCCAAGGATCCGGACAGGGTGGTTTCGGCTACACCTTC. Protein sequence: CASSQGSGQGGFGYTF.